This T cell receptor (beta chain) was profiled in a study of cytomegalovirus exposure and HLA in healthy donors. Study results and limitations: Most TCR sequences were seen very rarely across donors, but some public TCRs occurred in many. As immune exposure information, only CMV serostatus was available.

The PCR employed 60 Vbeta primers together with 13 Jbeta primers. The method was immunoSEQ multiplex PCR; TCRdb's version includes in-frame clones alone and lacks a portion of them. This listing includes 100,000 to 150,000 clones. On this clone itself: The antigen is unknown.

Germline V lookup: CDR1 KGHSH, CDR2 LQKENI. V lost 3 bases, J lost 2 bases, and 7 bases lay in between. The CDR3 contains 13 residues. V gene TRBV18 combines with J gene TRBJ1-1; no clear D. The source is a man aged 18 to 29 in good health and CMV-seronegative. Sequenced material: PBMCs. The CDR3 is CASSPTRNTEAFF. For the CDR3, the DNA is TGTGCCAGCTCACCCACTAGAAACACTGAAGCTTTCTTT.